Listed below are T cell receptor beta chains from one sample, sequenced in a study of cytomegalovirus exposure and HLA in healthy donors. The repertoire was sequenced with immunoSEQ multiplex PCR; TCRdb's copy has only in-frame clones and lacks some. The sample comprises some 160,000 clones, approximately 80% of which are singletons, and more than 1.2% rests with the top ten. Sequencing input: PBMCs. The receptors stem from a male donor in good health and CMV-seronegative. CDR3s include the opening cysteine and the closing phenylalanine or tryptophan. The D gene is left open where the match is weak. Size tells how often a clone was seen (once, few, many) or the class of an expanded clone, and some rows leave it out.

D gene	V gene	clone size	J gene	CDR3 protein	CDR3 DNA
.	TRBV9	.	TRBJ2-1	CASSETLSVSSYNEQFF	TGTGCCAGCAGCGAGACACTTTCCGTAAGCTCCTACAATGAGCAGTTCTTC
.	TRBV14	.	TRBJ1-2	CASSDRGSYGYTF	TGTGCCAGCAGCGATAGGGGGTCTTACGGCTACACCTTC
.	TRBV2	.	TRBJ1-4	CASSEALKGVGEKLFF	TGTGCCAGCAGTGAAGCGCTAAAGGGGGTGGGCGAAAAACTGTTTTTT
.	TRBV15	.	TRBJ1-1	CATSRERPGEAFF	TGTGCCACCAGCAGAGAAAGGCCGGGGGAAGCTTTCTTT
TRBD1	TRBV6-5	.	TRBJ2-1	CASSYQAGGTAGEQFF	TGTGCCAGCAGTTATCAAGCAGGGGGTACGGCTGGTGAGCAGTTCTTC
.	TRBV2	.	TRBJ2-4	CASRENGAKNIQYF	TGTGCCAGCAGGGAGAATGGGGCCAAAAACATTCAGTACTTC
TRBD2	TRBV7-2	.	TRBJ2-5	CASSLVAGGGETQYF	TGTGCCAGCAGCTTAGTGGCGGGAGGGGGAGAGACCCAGTACTTC
.	TRBV5-1	few	TRBJ1-5	CASSLAGALNQPQHF	TGCGCCAGCAGCTTGGCAGGGGCCCTCAATCAGCCCCAGCATTTT
.	TRBV21-1	.	TRBJ1-1	CASIETGLTEAFF	TGTGCCAGCATAGAGACAGGATTAACTGAAGCTTTCTTT
TRBD2	TRBV11-2	.	TRBJ2-1	CASSPGLAGGYEQFF	TGTGCCAGCAGCCCGGGGCTAGCGGGTGGGTATGAGCAGTTCTTC
TRBD2	TRBV25-1	.	TRBJ2-6	CASYGTKLTTGANVLTF	TGTGCCAGCTACGGGACTAAATTGACTACTGGGGCCAACGTCCTGACTTTC
TRBD1	TRBV5-1	.	TRBJ1-1	CASSWDRPTEAFF	TGCGCCAGCAGCTGGGACAGGCCCACTGAAGCTTTCTTT
TRBD2	TRBV6-4	.	TRBJ2-3	CASSPTSGSTDTQYF	TGTGCCAGCAGTCCCACTAGCGGGAGCACAGATACGCAGTATTTT
TRBD1	TRBV7-9	.	TRBJ1-4	CASSFGTGGEKLFF	TGTGCCAGCAGCTTCGGGACAGGGGGTGAAAAACTGTTTTTT
TRBD2	TRBV7-8	.	TRBJ2-5	CASSLGTSGKETQYF	TGTGCCAGCAGCTTGGGGACTAGCGGGAAAGAGACCCAGTACTTC
TRBD1	TRBV6-5	.	TRBJ2-1	CASSTGVNEQFF	TGTGCCAGCAGTACAGGGGTCAATGAGCAGTTCTTC
TRBD1	TRBV5-4	.	TRBJ2-7	CASSLEGAGGNEQYF	TGTGCCAGCAGCTTGGAGGGTGCAGGGGGCAACGAGCAGTACTTC
TRBD2	TRBV6-1	.	TRBJ2-3	CASSPLAVGPDTQYF	TGTGCCAGCAGCCCGCTAGCGGTGGGGCCAGATACGCAGTATTTT
TRBD1	TRBV7-9	.	TRBJ2-3	CASSRGQGRTDTQYF	TGTGCCAGCAGCCGAGGACAGGGTCGGACAGATACGCAGTATTTT
TRBD1	TRBV5-1	.	TRBJ1-6	CASSGDRQRSPLHF	TGCGCCAGTAGCGGGGACAGACAACGGTCACCCCTCCACTTT
.	TRBV18	.	TRBJ1-6	CASSPMGVYNSPLHF	TGTGCCAGCTCACCTATGGGAGTCTATAATTCACCCCTCCACTTT
.	TRBV4-3	few	TRBJ2-1	CASSQDQAAGRREQFF	TGCGCCAGCAGCCAAGATCAGGCCGCGGGGAGGAGGGAGCAGTTCTTC
.	TRBV6-6	.	TRBJ2-6	CASSPRPSGANVLTF	TGTGCCAGCAGCCCGCGCCCCTCTGGGGCCAACGTCCTGACTTTC
.	TRBV6-6	.	TRBJ2-7	CASSYSPNSGYEQYF	TGTGCCAGCAGTTACTCCCCGAATAGCGGCTACGAGCAGTACTTC
TRBD1	TRBV11-2	.	TRBJ2-7	CASSQDRGGYEQYF	TGTGCCAGCAGTCAGGACAGGGGAGGGTACGAGCAGTACTTC
.	TRBV5-4	few	TRBJ2-1	CASSFGTPSNEQFF	TGTGCCAGCAGCTTCGGGACACCATCCAATGAGCAGTTCTTC
TRBD1	TRBV19	.	TRBJ1-1	CASLGQTINTEAFF	TGTGCCAGCCTGGGACAGACCATTAACACTGAAGCTTTCTTT
.	TRBV7-2	.	TRBJ2-7	CASSLDRSSYEQYF	TGTGCCAGCAGCTTAGACAGGTCCTCCTACGAGCAGTACTTC
TRBD1	TRBV7-3	.	TRBJ1-1	CASSQDRDTEAFF	TGTGCCAGCAGCCAGGACAGGGACACTGAAGCTTTCTTT
TRBD1	TRBV5-1	once	TRBJ1-5	CASSRTGISNQPQHF	TGCGCCAGCAGCCGGACAGGGATATCCAATCAGCCCCAGCATTTT
.	TRBV15	.	TRBJ2-7	CATSRDRGSTMRKQYF	TGTGCCACCAGCAGAGATCGCGGGTCTACGATGCGTAAGCAGTACTTC
.	TRBV11-2	once	TRBJ1-1	CASSSQGNTEAFF	TGTGCCAGCAGCTCACAGGGGAACACTGAAGCTTTCTTT
.	TRBV7-9	.	TRBJ2-3	CASSRQNTDTQYF	TGTGCCAGCAGCCGACAGAACACAGATACGCAGTATTTT
.	TRBV6-5	.	TRBJ1-2	CASSYSTGTNYGYTF	TGTGCCAGCAGTTATAGTACAGGGACTAACTATGGCTACACCTTC
.	TRBV7-9	.	TRBJ1-1	CASSLESWNTEAFF	TGTGCCAGCAGCTTAGAATCGTGGAACACTGAAGCTTTCTTT
.	TRBV7-9	.	TRBJ2-3	CASSLSTDTQYF	TGTGCCAGCAGCCTTAGCACAGATACGCAGTATTTT
.	TRBV4-2	.	TRBJ1-2	CASSQGGAVNYGYTF	TGTGCCAGCAGCCAAGGGGGAGCGGTAAACTATGGCTACACCTTC
.	TRBV10-3	.	TRBJ2-6	CAISESQRRSFGANVLTF	TGTGCCATCAGTGAGTCGCAAAGGCGGTCTTTTGGGGCCAACGTCCTGACTTTC
TRBD1	TRBV27	.	TRBJ2-1	CASSPTGVEQFF	TGTGCCAGCAGCCCGACAGGGGTTGAGCAGTTCTTC
.	TRBV9	.	TRBJ1-4	CASSVGPGQSTNEKLFF	TGTGCCAGCAGCGTAGGCCCGGGACAATCAACTAATGAAAAACTGTTTTTT
.	TRBV28	.	TRBJ1-3	CASSFYSGNTIYF	TGTGCCAGCAGTTTTTACTCTGGAAACACCATATATTTT
.	TRBV15	.	TRBJ2-7	CATSRDGTYEQYF	TGTGCCACCAGCAGGGACGGGACCTACGAGCAGTACTTC